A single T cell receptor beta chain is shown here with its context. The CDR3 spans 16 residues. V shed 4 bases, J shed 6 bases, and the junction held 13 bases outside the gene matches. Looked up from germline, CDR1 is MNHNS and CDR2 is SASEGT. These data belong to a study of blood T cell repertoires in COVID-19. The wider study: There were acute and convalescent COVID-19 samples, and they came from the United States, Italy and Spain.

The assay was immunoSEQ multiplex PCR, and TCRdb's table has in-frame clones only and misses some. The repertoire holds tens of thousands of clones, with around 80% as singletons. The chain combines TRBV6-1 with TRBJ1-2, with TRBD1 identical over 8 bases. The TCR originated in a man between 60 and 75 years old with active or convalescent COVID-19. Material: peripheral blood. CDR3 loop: CASSGISGQASDGYTF. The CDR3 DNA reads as TGTGCCAGCAGTGGAATATCGGGACAGGCGTCTGATGGCTACACCTTC.